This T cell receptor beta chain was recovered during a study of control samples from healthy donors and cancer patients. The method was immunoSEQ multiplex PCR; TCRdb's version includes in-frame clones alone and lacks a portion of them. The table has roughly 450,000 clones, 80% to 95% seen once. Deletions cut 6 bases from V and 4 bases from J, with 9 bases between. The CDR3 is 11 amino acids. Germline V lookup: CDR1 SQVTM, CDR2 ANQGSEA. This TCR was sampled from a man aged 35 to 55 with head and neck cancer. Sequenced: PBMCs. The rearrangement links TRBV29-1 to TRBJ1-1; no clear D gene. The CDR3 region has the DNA TGCAGCGTCCGTTCCAGCACTGAAGCTTTCTTT. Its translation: CSVRSSTEAFF.